These T cell receptor beta chains were read from a single sample in a study of blood T cells in healthy people across ages. From the 5' RACE reads, TCRdb called clonotypes with MiXCR, one entry per CDR3 protein. Here the sample spans roughly 800,000 distinct CDR3 sequences, about 62% being singletons. The specimen sequenced was blood. These receptors came from a man aged 25-45 years in good health. Each CDR3 is given with its conserved first and last residue.

j_call v_call cdr3_aa
- TRBV5-1 CASSLDRVNYEQYF
TRBJ2-5 TRBV5-6 CASSSGTGWETQYF
TRBJ2-5 TRBV12-3/TRBV12-4 CASSNTMGQETQYF
TRBJ2-5 TRBV12-5 CASGFSGQETQYF
TRBJ2-1 TRBV5-1 CASSLRTSGVHEQFF
TRBJ2-1 TRBV6-4 CASSETWAAEQFF
TRBJ2-1 TRBV15 CATSTEDSPTDEQFF
TRBJ2-1 TRBV27 CASRGGRLNYNEQFF
TRBJ2-3 TRBV29-1 CSASQGGTDTQYF
TRBJ2-1 TRBV7-2 CASSVSGFYNEQFF
TRBJ2-7 TRBV29-1 CSVEQGAGEQYF
TRBJ1-4 TRBV28 CASRDRQGGATNEKLFF
TRBJ2-3 TRBV20-1 CSAQGGGADTQYF
TRBJ2-3 TRBV6-2/TRBV6-3 CASINPVGVRRGGDTQYF
TRBJ2-1 TRBV7-2 CASSQVRGTEQFF
TRBJ2-7 TRBV2 CASRASESEQYF
TRBJ2-7 TRBV30 CAWRVSSYEQYF
TRBJ2-3 TRBV25-1 CASGARYGGLGDTQYF
TRBJ1-1 TRBV2 CASSTGYTEAFF
TRBJ2-5 TRBV24-1 CATTSGDTETQYF
TRBJ2-5 TRBV6-5 CASSVTGGGFNEQYF
TRBJ2-5 TRBV20-1 CSAPQRAGSQTQYF
TRBJ2-3 TRBV4-2 CASSQEVHVDTQYF
TRBJ2-3 TRBV7-9 CASSLIIGSSSADTQYF
TRBJ2-5 TRBV6-6 CASSGTLVGTQYF
TRBJ2-7 TRBV3-1 CASSQGDGTTWVPYGQYF
TRBJ2-3 TRBV6-2/TRBV6-3 CANSELVTSTDTQYF
TRBJ2-3 TRBV20-1 CSAPSGGGTDTQYF
TRBJ1-2 TRBV20-1 CSARGQGLRYGYTF
TRBJ1-2 TRBV2 CASSEVVASTYGYTF
TRBJ1-5 TRBV19 CASSIDFERNYNQPQHF
TRBJ2-1 TRBV5-1 CASTPTAGEGNEQFF
TRBJ1-2 TRBV7-2 CASSLVHVGYGYTF
TRBJ2-7 TRBV20-1 CSARSPQTGASQYF
TRBJ2-7 TRBV20-1 CSAKLTGSSYEQYF
TRBJ1-2 TRBV5-1 CASSSGEGLNYGYTF
TRBJ2-7 TRBV20-1 CSAQRTYGSSYEQYF
TRBJ2-7 TRBV6-2/TRBV6-3 CASSYGTSYEQYF